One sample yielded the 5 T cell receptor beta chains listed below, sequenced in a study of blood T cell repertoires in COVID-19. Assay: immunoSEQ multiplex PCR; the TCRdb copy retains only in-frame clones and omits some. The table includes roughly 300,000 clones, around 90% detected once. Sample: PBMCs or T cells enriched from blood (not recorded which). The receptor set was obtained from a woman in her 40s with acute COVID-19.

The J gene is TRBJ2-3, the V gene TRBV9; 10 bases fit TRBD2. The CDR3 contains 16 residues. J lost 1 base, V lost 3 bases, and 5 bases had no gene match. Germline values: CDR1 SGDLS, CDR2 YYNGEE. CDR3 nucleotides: TGTGCCAGCAGCGCCGAGCGGGGGGGCGGCACAGATACGCAGTATTTT. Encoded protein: CASSAERGGGTDTQYF.

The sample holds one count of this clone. CDR3 sequence: CATKTGSNYGYTF. The CDR3 bases are TGTGCCACGAAGACAGGGTCAAACTATGGCTACACCTTC. The chain has TRBV6-5 and TRBJ1-2, with TRBD1 matching 7 bases. The CDR3 contains 13 residues. Looked up from germline, CDR1 is MNHEY and CDR2 is SVGAGI. Losses at the gene ends were 10 bases for V and 2 bases for J; bases not matched to a gene: 7.

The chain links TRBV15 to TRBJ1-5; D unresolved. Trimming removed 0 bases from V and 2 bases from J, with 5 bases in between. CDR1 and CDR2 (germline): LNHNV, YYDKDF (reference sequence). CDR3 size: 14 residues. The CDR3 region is CATSRDNGNQPQHF. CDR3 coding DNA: TGTGCCACCAGCAGAGATAATGGCAATCAGCCCCAGCATTTT. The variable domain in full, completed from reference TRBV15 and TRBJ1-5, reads DAMVIQNPRYQVTQFGKPVTLSCSQTLNHNVMYWYQQKSSQAPKLLFHYYDKDFNNEADTPDNFQSRRPNTSFCFLDIRSPGLGDTAMYLCATSRDNGNQPQHFGDGTRLSIL.

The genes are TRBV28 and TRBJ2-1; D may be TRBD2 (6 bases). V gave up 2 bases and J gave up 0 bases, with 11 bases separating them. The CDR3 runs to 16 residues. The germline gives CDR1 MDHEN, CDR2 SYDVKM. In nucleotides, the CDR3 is TGTGCCAGCAGTTTAGCGGGGCTTAACTCCTACAATGAGCAGTTCTTC. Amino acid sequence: CASSLAGLNSYNEQFF.

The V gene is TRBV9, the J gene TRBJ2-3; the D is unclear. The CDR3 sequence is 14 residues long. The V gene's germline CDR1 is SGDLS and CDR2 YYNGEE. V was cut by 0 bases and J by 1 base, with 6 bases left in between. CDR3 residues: CASSVDRGTDTQYF. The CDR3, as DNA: TGTGCCAGCAGCGTAGACCGAGGCACAGATACGCAGTATTTT.